There are a few counts of the clone carrying this T cell receptor (beta chain). The sample belongs to a study of CD8 T cells in ankylosing spondylitis. CDR1 GTSNPN and CDR2 SVGIG come from the germline V gene (reference sequence). CDR3 length: 14 residues. Trimming shortened V by 3 bases and J by 1 base, and 12 bases separated the two germline ends. Library preparation for TCR beta used quantitative 5'-RACE with molecular barcodes. One entry per CDR3 protein results from TCRdb running MiXCR on the 5' RACE reads. Of 130,000 or so distinct CDR3 sequences in the sample, 10% to 12% were seen once. This clonotype was obtained from a female donor with ankylosing spondylitis or in good health (not recorded which). This rearrangement joins TRBV30 to TRBJ1-2, with D hard to call. The sequenced sample consisted of blood, either unsorted or a sorted T cell fraction (not recorded which). The CDR3 region is CAWRMPTHNYGYTF. CDR3 DNA sequence: TGTGCCTGGAGGATGCCGACACATAACTATGGCTACACCTTC.